The rows below give T cell receptor beta chains drawn from one sample of a study of blood T cells in healthy people across ages. TCRdb reanalysed the 5' RACE reads using MiXCR and keeps one entry per CDR3 protein. Here the sample spans some 1,800,000 distinct CDR3 sequences, 39% being singletons. The sample taken for sequencing was blood. These receptor sequences come from a human donor in good health. Each CDR3 is given without its conserved first and last residue. D genes are given only for firm matches. Clone sizes are given selectively: once, few, many, or a class where the clone is expanded.

CDR3 length	V gene	D gene	J gene	clone size	CDR3 protein
11	TRBV6-7	-	TRBJ2-7	few	ASSYSIHYEQY
12	TRBV7-9	-	TRBJ2-5	-	ASSTTTAIETQY
11	TRBV20-1	-	TRBJ2-2	-	SASPRGAGELF
15	TRBV24-1	TRBD2	TRBJ2-5	-	ATSDLPGTSGTGTQY
13	TRBV20-1	TRBD2	TRBJ2-7	few	SAKGTSGNSYEQY
12	TRBV12-3/TRBV12-4	TRBD1	TRBJ1-2	few	ASSPGGGLSGYT
11	TRBV28	-	TRBJ2-5	-	ASRILGRETQY
11	TRBV30	-	TRBJ2-1	-	ARSVSLDNEQF
12	TRBV7-2	-	TRBJ1-5	-	ASSPDSRYQPQH
11	TRBV5-1	-	TRBJ2-5	-	ASSFQLGETQY
11	TRBV4-3	TRBD2	TRBJ2-1	-	ASSQEKRVAGF
11	TRBV20-1	TRBD2	TRBJ2-3	-	SARSGGPGTQY
12	TRBV7-2	TRBD2	TRBJ2-7	many	ASSFSGGAYEQY
11	TRBV5-4	-	TRBJ2-2	many	ASSLDSTGELF
13	TRBV5-5	-	TRBJ1-5	-	ASSPRVDSNQPQH